This T cell receptor beta chain was retrieved from a study of graft-versus-host responses after intestinal transplantation. Overall study context: Recipients had transplants, and these were multivisceral, liver-intestinal, or isolated intestinal.

Findings of the study overall: Investigators detected GvH clones in recipient marrow, with some emerging earlier in ileum or blood. Across patients carrying graft-donor T cell macrochimerism, allografts held high graft-versus-host to host-versus-graft clonal ratios.

The V and J ends lost 8 bases and 4 bases, in that order; junction bases with no gene match: 8. This CDR3 region has 14 residues. Germline CDR1 is SEHNR and CDR2 is FQNEAQ (reference sequence). Sequenced by immunoSEQ multiplex PCR; TCRdb stores in-frame clones only, minus some. The sample consists of 40,000 or so clones, around 86% of them appearing once. With respect to this clone: What it binds is not known.

The J gene is TRBJ2-1, the V gene TRBV7-9, with 7 bases fitting TRBD1. Specimen: PBMCs, collected roughly 1,000 days after transplant. This clonotype originated in a human patient who received an intestinal transplant, so some T cells may come from the graft donor. The CDR3 sequence is CASFRDSVYNEQFF. DNA of the CDR3: TGTGCCAGCTTCCGGGACAGCGTTTACAATGAGCAGTTCTTC.